The entry below gives a single T cell receptor (beta chain) sequence along with its context. Participants were placed into cohorts based on the clinical history they reported. The data were produced by immunoSEQ multiplex PCR, yet TCRdb's version contains in-frame clones alone and is incomplete. Among approximately 200,000 clones listed, roughly 80% were seen once. The length of the CDR3 is 14 residues. Germline V gene sequence: CDR1 LGHDT, CDR2 YNNKEL (reference sequence). V gave up 2 bases and J gave up 2 bases; unmatched junction bases: 2. The data stem from a study of blood T cell repertoires in COVID-19.

This chain joins TRBV3-1 (or the pseudogene TRBV3-2) and TRBJ2-7, with 8 bases identical to TRBD2. The sequencing sample was made of PBMCs or T cells enriched from blood (not recorded which). The sequence came from a man in his 60s who had recovered from COVID-19. CDR3 coding DNA: TGTGCCAGCAGCCAAACGGGGGGGGCCTACGAGCAGTACTTC. Its protein is CASSQTGGAYEQYF.